The rows below give T cell receptor beta chains drawn from one sample of a study of blood T cell repertoires in COVID-19. Libraries were prepared by immunoSEQ multiplex PCR; TCRdb keeps only in-frame clonotypes and omits some of them. The table lists 200,000 to 250,000 clones, 80% to 90% of them singletons. Material for sequencing was PBMCs or T cells enriched from blood (not recorded which). These receptors all come from a man in his fifties or sixties who had been exposed to COVID-19. Each CDR3 is given with its conserved first and last residue. Each record gives: clone size, V gene, J gene, D gene, CDR3 protein, CDR3 DNA. D genes are given only for firm matches. The size field is filled for only some rows; it gives once, few, many or a size class.

.	TRBV3-1/TRBV3-2	TRBJ2-2	.	CASSQDRATGELFF	TGTGCCAGCAGCCAAGATCGAGCTACCGGGGAGCTGTTTTTT
few	TRBV7-6	TRBJ1-2	TRBD1	CASSSSGQGVHGYTF	TGTGCCAGCAGCTCCTCCGGACAGGGAGTACATGGCTACACCTTC
.	TRBV5-1	TRBJ2-1	TRBD2	CASSVSTSGTYNEQFF	TGCGCCAGCAGTGTCAGTACTAGCGGGACCTACAATGAGCAGTTCTTC
.	TRBV3-1/TRBV3-2	TRBJ2-7	.	CASSQSNRAYEQYF	TGTGCCAGCAGCCAATCAAACCGGGCCTACGAGCAGTACTTC
.	TRBV2	TRBJ1-5	.	CASTLPGGQPQHF	TGTGCCAGCACTCTCCCCGGCGGTCAGCCCCAGCATTTT
.	TRBV5-1	TRBJ2-5	.	CASSLGSGGGQETQYF	TGCGCCAGCAGCTTGGGATCTGGGGGCGGCCAAGAGACCCAGTACTTC
.	TRBV18	TRBJ1-3	.	CASSPSGAQHLPGNTIYF	TGTGCCAGCTCACCGTCAGGGGCACAGCATCTCCCTGGAAACACCATATATTTT
.	TRBV6-5	TRBJ1-2	.	CASSSPGVSRGYTF	TGTGCCAGCAGTTCCCCAGGGGTCTCCAGGGGCTACACCTTC
once	TRBV20-1	TRBJ2-7	.	CSAARNYEQYF	TGCAGTGCAGCCAGGAACTACGAGCAGTACTTC
once	TRBV5-1	TRBJ2-1	TRBD2	CASSAQLAGTSYNEQFF	TGCGCCAGCAGCGCCCAACTAGCGGGGACCTCCTACAATGAGCAGTTCTTC
.	TRBV3-1/TRBV3-2	TRBJ1-3	.	CASSPSHRGNTIYF	TGTGCCAGCAGCCCATCGCACAGGGGAAACACCATATATTTT
.	TRBV6-6	TRBJ2-6	TRBD1	CASSPRDRNSGANVLTF	TGTGCCAGCAGTCCCCGGGACAGGAACTCTGGGGCCAACGTCCTGACTTTC
.	TRBV2	TRBJ2-1	.	CASSGVGTYRNEQFF	TGTGCCAGCAGTGGGGTCGGGACTTATAGGAATGAGCAGTTCTTC
few	TRBV7-3	TRBJ2-5	TRBD1	CASSAQGARETQYF	TGTGCCAGCAGCGCACAGGGGGCGAGAGAGACCCAGTACTTC
.	TRBV29-1	TRBJ1-5	TRBD1	CSVETGGSGQPQHF	TGCAGCGTGGAAACAGGGGGCTCTGGTCAGCCCCAGCATTTT
.	TRBV4-1	TRBJ2-7	.	CASSLHTRLGDYEQYF	TGCGCCAGCAGCCTTCATACCCGACTAGGGGACTACGAGCAGTACTTC
.	TRBV11-3	TRBJ1-4	.	CASSPAWGQGNEKLFF	TGTGCCAGCAGCCCCGCCTGGGGGCAGGGAAATGAAAAACTGTTTTTT
.	TRBV5-4	TRBJ1-4	.	CASSLAVAGAEKLFF	TGTGCCAGCAGCTTGGCGGTAGCAGGGGCTGAAAAACTGTTTTTT
.	TRBV14	TRBJ2-3	.	CASSQATGSDTQYF	TGTGCCAGCAGCCAAGCAACAGGGTCAGATACGCAGTATTTT
once	TRBV5-1	TRBJ2-4	TRBD1	CASSERQGKNIQYF	TGCGCCAGCAGCGAGAGACAGGGTAAAAACATTCAGTACTTC
.	TRBV11-2	TRBJ1-2	.	CASSLAGLGYTF	TGTGCCAGCAGCTTAGCGGGACTCGGCTACACCTTC
.	TRBV11-2	TRBJ1-5	.	CASSLDPLDQPQHF	TGTGCCAGCAGCTTAGATCCTCTCGATCAGCCCCAGCATTTT
.	TRBV7-9	TRBJ1-1	.	CASSPRTAMNTEAFF	TGTGCCAGCAGCCCCAGGACAGCCATGAACACTGAAGCTTTCTTT
.	TRBV7-7	TRBJ1-5	TRBD1	CASSFLGTGGQPQHF	TGTGCTAGCAGCTTCCTCGGGACAGGGGGGCAGCCCCAGCATTTT
.	TRBV5-1	TRBJ2-2	.	CASSPAGGWTGELFF	TGCGCCAGCAGCCCGGCAGGGGGGTGGACCGGGGAGCTGTTTTTT
once	TRBV6-5	TRBJ2-7	TRBD1	CASSNPGQAYEQYF	TGTGCCAGCAGTAACCCCGGACAGGCCTACGAGCAGTACTTC
once	TRBV5-8	TRBJ1-1	.	CASSYQTGRWDTEAFF	TGTGCCAGCAGCTACCAGACAGGACGGTGGGACACTGAAGCTTTCTTT
.	TRBV24-1	TRBJ1-1	TRBD1	CATSDSSDSGGITEAFF	TGTGCCACCAGTGATAGCTCGGATTCAGGGGGGATTACTGAAGCTTTCTTT
.	TRBV5-1	TRBJ1-1	.	CASSLFGQAMNTEAFF	TGCGCCAGCAGCTTGTTCGGTCAGGCCATGAACACTGAAGCTTTCTTT
.	TRBV25-1	TRBJ2-7	TRBD1	CASSLDRDDYEQYF	TGTGCCAGCAGCTTGGACAGGGACGACTACGAGCAGTACTTC